The 6 T cell receptor beta chains presented below share a single source sample, sequenced in a study of cytomegalovirus exposure and HLA in healthy donors. 13 Jbeta primers and 60 Vbeta primers were used for the PCR. Profiling relied on immunoSEQ multiplex PCR, and the TCRdb table lists in-frame clones only, not all of them. The sample shows around 100,000 clones, 82% of them seen only once. Material: PBMCs. These receptors all come from a woman in her late teens or twenties in good health and CMV-seronegative.

This chain connects TRBV11-2 to TRBJ1-1; TRBD1 is a possible D gene (6 bases). CDR3 size: 16 residues. The germline gives CDR1 SGHAT, CDR2 FQNNGV. Trimming removed 5 bases from V and 4 bases from J, with 20 bases in between. CDR3 sequence reads: CASSPSDRLRSTEAFF. The DNA for the CDR3 is TGTGCCAGCAGCCCCTCCGACAGGTTAAGAAGCACTGAAGCTTTCTTT.

V gene TRBV11-2 combines with J gene TRBJ1-3, with D possibly TRBD1 on 5 matching bases. The CDR3 contains 13 residues. In germline, CDR1 is SGHAT, CDR2 FQNNGV. Trimming removed 2 bases at V and 8 bases at J, with 10 bases between. The CDR3 DNA sequence: TGTGCCAGCAGCTTAAGCACGGGGGACACCATATATTTT. Translation gives CASSLSTGDTIYF. Looking up the rest from reference TRBV11-2 and TRBJ1-3 gives the full variable domain: EAGVAQSPRYKIIEKRQSVAFWCNPISGHATLYWYQQILGQGPKLLIQFQNNGVVDDSQLPKDRFSAERLKGVDSTLKIQPAKLEDSAVYLCASSLSTGDTIYFGEGSWLTVV.

This chain uses TRBV5-1 with TRBJ1-1; possibly TRBD1 for D (5 bases). CDR3 size: 13 residues. The V end lost 3 bases, the J end lost 3 bases, and 9 bases lay between the germline ends. Germline CDR1 SGHRS, CDR2 YFSETQ. The CDR3 protein is CASSWGGDTEAFF. For the CDR3, the DNA is TGCGCCAGCAGCTGGGGGGGGGACACTGAAGCTTTCTTT.

V and J are TRBV11-3 and TRBJ2-2, with D unresolved. The germline V gene encodes CDR1 SGHNT and CDR2 YENEEA. V gave up 4 bases and J gave up 6 bases, with 6 bases separating them. The CDR3 runs to 12 residues. The CDR3 DNA sequence: TGTGCCAGCAGCTCGGAGTCCGGGGAGCTGTTTTTT. Encoded protein: CASSSESGELFF.

This clone was detected only a few times. The V gene is TRBV5-4, the J gene TRBJ2-6, with a possible D match to TRBD1 (5 bases). From germline, CDR1 is SGHNT and CDR2 YYREEE (reference sequence). The CDR3 runs 17 residues. Trimming took 1 base from V and 4 from J, leaving 15 bases between them. This CDR3 is CASSLRGRVGGANVLTF. Here the CDR3 DNA reads TGTGCCAGCAGCTTGAGGGGCAGGGTAGGAGGGGCCAACGTCCTGACTTTC.

The chain joins TRBV5-1 to TRBJ2-2, with TRBD1 matching 8 bases. After removal of 4 bases from V and 7 bases from J, the junction contained 6 bases not matched to a gene. This CDR3 contains 14 residues. Per germline, CDR1 SGHRS and CDR2 YFSETQ. The CDR3, as DNA: TGCGCCAGCAGCATGACAGGGGCGGACGGGGAGCTGTTTTTT. Translated, it gives CASSMTGADGELFF.